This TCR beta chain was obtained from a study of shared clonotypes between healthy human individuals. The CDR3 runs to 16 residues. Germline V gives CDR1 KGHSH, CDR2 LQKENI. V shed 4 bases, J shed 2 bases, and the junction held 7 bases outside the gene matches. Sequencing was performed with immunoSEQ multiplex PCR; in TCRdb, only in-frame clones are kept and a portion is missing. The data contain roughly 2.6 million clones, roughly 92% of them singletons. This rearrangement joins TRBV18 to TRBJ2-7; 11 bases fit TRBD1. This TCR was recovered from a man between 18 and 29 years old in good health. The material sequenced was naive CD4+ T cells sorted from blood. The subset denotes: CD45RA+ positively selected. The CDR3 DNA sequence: TGTGCCAGCTCACTGTTACCGGGACAGGGGGCCTACGAGCAGTACTTC. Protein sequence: CASSLLPGQGAYEQYF.